The 9 T cell receptor beta chains presented below share a single source sample, sequenced in a study of molecular identifiers for immune sequencing clone quantification. A single record per CDR3 protein comes from TCRdb applying MiXCR to the PCR reads. The sample lists hundreds of thousands of distinct CDR3 sequences, about 25% occurring once. The sequenced sample consisted of naive CD8+ T cells from blood, with Jurkat cell RNA spiked in. Subset meaning: FACS-sorted CD8+CD4-CCR7+CD45RA+ naive T cells. These receptor sequences come from a human donor in good health. Some libraries in this study had Jurkat cell RNA spiked in.

The V and J genes are TRBV4-1 and TRBJ2-7, with D possibly TRBD2 on 5 matching bases. There are 17 residues in the CDR3. The ends were cut back, 4 bases at V and 2 bases at J, with 21 bases in the middle. Per the germline V gene, CDR1 is MGHRA and CDR2 is YSYEKL. CDR3 in DNA: TGCGCCAGCAGCCCCGGCCCCATACGGCGGGTGACCTACGAGCAGTACTTC. It specifies CASSPGPIRRVTYEQYF.

This clonotype has a count of ten or more. The chain combines TRBV24-1 with TRBJ2-1, with a weak D call TRBD2 (5 bases). The ends were cut back, 4 bases at V and 5 bases at J, with 8 bases in the middle. CDR3 size: 13 residues. In germline, CDR1 is KGHDR, CDR2 SFDVKD. This CDR3 is CATSELENNEQFF. The CDR3 bases are TGTGCCACCAGTGAACTAGAAAACAATGAGCAGTTCTTC.

This clonotype was counted at least ten times. CDR3 sequence (DNA): TGTGCCAGCAGCTTCAGCGGGGGTCCAGATACGCAGTATTTT. Protein product: CASSFSGGPDTQYF. The rearrangement joins TRBV7-2 to TRBJ2-3, with TRBD2 matching 8 bases. V was pared by 3 bases and J by 4 bases, with 3 bases of the junction left unmatched. Germline V gene data show CDR1 as SGHTA and CDR2 as FQGNSA. The CDR3 loop spans 14 amino acids.

This clonotype was counted at least ten times. This CDR3 reads CASGYPTGSDLDTQYF. CDR3 nucleotide sequence: TGTGCCAGCGGGTATCCGACAGGGAGCGACTTAGATACGCAGTATTTT. This chain links TRBV6-5 with TRBJ2-3, with 7 bases matching TRBD1. Germline-derived CDR1 and CDR2 are MNHEY and SVGAGI. Trimming at V came to 8 bases and at J to 5 bases, leaving 16 bases not matched to a gene. The CDR3 covers 16 residues.

The rearrangement links TRBV20-1 to TRBJ2-1, with TRBD1 matching over 8 bases. J gave up 6 bases and V 0 bases, and 7 bases lay outside the gene matches. The germline V gene has CDR1 DFQATT and CDR2 SNEGSKA (reference sequence). The CDR3 sequence is 15 residues long. This chain's CDR3 is CSARDRQGAINEQFF. The CDR3 coding sequence is TGCAGTGCTAGAGATCGGCAGGGGGCGATCAATGAGCAGTTCTTC.

This clonotype has ten or more counts. The chain joins TRBV30 to TRBJ2-7; 7 bases match TRBD2. Trimming cost V 8 bases and J 4 bases; bases outside gene matches: 8. CDR1 and CDR2 (germline): GTSNPN, SVGIG (reference sequence). The CDR3 spans 12 residues. The CDR3 DNA reads as TGTGCCGTTGGGGGGGATCAGTACGAGCAGTACTTC. Its translation is CAVGGDQYEQYF.

This clonotype was seen ten or more times. The chain combines TRBV29-1 with TRBJ2-3, with TRBD2 matching over 12 bases. The CDR3 totals 14 residues. The V segment lost 4 bases and the J segment 2 bases; nucleotides outside the gene matches: 1. Germline CDR1 and CDR2: SQVTM and ANQGSEA. The CDR3 bases are TGCAGCGTTGCTAGCGGGGGGGCCACAGATACGCAGTATTTT. Translation gives CSVASGGATDTQYF.

This clonotype was counted at least ten times. V usage is TRBV28 and J usage is TRBJ2-3; 8 nucleotides agree with TRBD2. The CDR3 consists of 17 residues. After removal of 3 bases from V and 0 bases from J, the junction contained 8 bases not matched to a gene. The germline V gene encodes CDR1 MDHEN and CDR2 SYDVKM. The CDR3 nucleotides are TGTGCCAGCAGTTTCCTGGGGGCTAGCGGGAGCACAGATACGCAGTATTTT. It translates to CASSFLGASGSTDTQYF.

This clonotype came up many times. The J gene is TRBJ2-7, the V gene TRBV5-4; D gene unclear. The CDR3 covers 12 residues. V shed 2 bases and J shed 4 bases, with 7 bases lying between them. The germline V gene has CDR1 SGHNT and CDR2 YYREEE (reference sequence). This CDR3 is CASSFMGYEQYF. In DNA form, the CDR3 reads TGTGCCAGCAGCTTCATGGGATACGAGCAGTACTTC.